These 11 T cell receptor beta chains came from one sample sequenced in a study of blood T cell repertoires in COVID-19. Generated by immunoSEQ multiplex PCR, the TCRdb table keeps only in-frame clones and is missing some. This sample has approximately 290,000 clones, with around 81% found just once. Sequencing input: peripheral blood. The source is a person between 65 and 79 years old with COVID-19, enrolled during active disease.

The rearrangement uses TRBV9 and TRBJ2-5; TRBD2 aligns across 8 bases. The CDR3 is 14 amino acids. Germline V CDR1 and CDR2: SGDLS, YYNGEE. The ends lost 3 bases at V and 3 bases at J; junction bases unmatched: 4. The CDR3 sequence: CASSGGRPKETQYF. The CDR3, as DNA: TGTGCCAGCAGCGGCGGGAGGCCTAAAGAGACCCAGTACTTC.

V and J are TRBV5-1 and TRBJ1-2, with D maybe TRBD1 (6 bases). The CDR3 loop spans 17 amino acids. Germline V CDR1 and CDR2: SGHRS, YFSETQ. Trimming left V 0 bases short and J 0 bases short, with 15 bases between. This chain's CDR3 is CASSLGAWTAPNYGYTF. Here the CDR3 DNA reads TGCGCCAGCAGCTTGGGAGCCTGGACAGCACCTAACTATGGCTACACCTTC.

The genes are TRBV2 and TRBJ1-4, with a tentative D call TRBD1 (5 bases). With 7 bases removed from V and 7 bases from J, the gap between germline ends came to 22 bases. From germline, CDR1 is SNHLY and CDR2 FYNNEI. This CDR3 is 16 amino acids long. CDR3 region: CASITGLSGEGEKLFF. Here the CDR3 DNA reads TGTGCCAGCATCACAGGTCTTAGCGGGGAAGGTGAAAAACTGTTTTTT.

The chain has TRBV7-2 and TRBJ2-7; TRBD2 matches 11 bases. V was pared by 2 bases and J by 4 bases, with 7 bases of the junction left unmatched. The CDR3 is made up of 16 amino acids. The germline V gene has CDR1 SGHTA and CDR2 FQGNSA. CDR3: CASSLRGGTSGYEQYF. The CDR3 nucleotides read TGTGCCAGCAGCTTAAGGGGCGGGACTAGCGGTTACGAGCAGTACTTC.

This chain connects TRBV18 to TRBJ1-4; tentative D call: TRBD1 (5 bases). Trimming stripped 3 bases from V and 4 bases from J, with 9 bases between. CDR1 KGHSH and CDR2 LQKENI come from the germline V gene. This CDR3 is 14 amino acids long. CDR3 loop: CASSPRQSNEKLFF. The CDR3 nucleotides read TGTGCCAGCTCACCCCGACAGAGTAATGAAAAACTGTTTTTT.

The chain joins TRBV7-8 to TRBJ1-3; 9 bases map to TRBD1. The V segment lost 1 base and the J segment 4 bases; nucleotides outside the gene matches: 5. The CDR3 totals 16 residues. Germline CDR1 is SGHVS and CDR2 is FQNEAQ. CDR3 bases: TGTGCCAGCAGCTTAGGTTTGGGACAGGGAGGAAACACCATATATTTT. Protein product: CASSLGLGQGGNTIYF.

V gene TRBV6-2 or TRBV6-3 combines with J gene TRBJ1-5, with 11 bases fitting TRBD1. The CDR3 extends over 18 amino acids. J was trimmed by 6 bases and V by 2 bases; bases with no gene match: 12. The germline V gene has CDR1 MNHEY and CDR2 SVGEGT. The CDR3 DNA is TGTGCCAGCAGTTACGAGGGACAGGGGGTAGCAGTTGGTCAGCCCCAGCATTTT. It encodes CASSYEGQGVAVGQPQHF.

This clone has just a few counts. The chain has TRBV18 and TRBJ1-5, with TRBD1 matching over 9 bases. Germline V gene lookup returns CDR1 KGHSH and CDR2 LQKENI. J lost 6 bases, V lost 5 bases, and 17 bases had no gene match. This CDR3 spans 18 amino acids. The chain's CDR3 is CASSEQGRSTGGSQPQHF. The CDR3 coding sequence is TGTGCCAGCTCAGAACAAGGCCGGTCGACAGGGGGGAGTCAGCCCCAGCATTTT.

The chain has TRBV28 and TRBJ1-2, with 10 nucleotides matching TRBD1. The CDR3 covers 14 residues. V lost 5 bases, J lost 8 bases, and 8 bases stayed unmatched. Germline assignment: CDR1 MDHEN and CDR2 SYDVKM. CDR3 sequence (DNA): TGTGCCAGCAGTCACACCGGGACAGGGGACGGCTACACCTTC. It codes for CASSHTGTGDGYTF.

The V and J genes are TRBV7-6 and TRBJ2-1, with 7 bases fitting TRBD2. Germline trimming cut 5 bases from V and 0 bases from J; bases unmatched to any gene: 7. The CDR3 covers 16 residues. Looked up from germline, CDR1 is SGHVS and CDR2 is FNYEAQ. The CDR3 here is CASSSSGGSSYNEQFF. The DNA of the CDR3 is TGTGCCAGCAGCAGCTCGGGCGGGAGCTCCTACAATGAGCAGTTCTTC.

V usage is TRBV3-1 (or the pseudogene TRBV3-2) and J usage is TRBJ2-2; D is possibly TRBD2 (6 bases). CDR3 length equals 14 residues. V shed 0 bases and J shed 5 bases, with 7 bases lying between them. CDR1 is LGHDT, CDR2 YNNKEL, per germline (reference sequence). The CDR3 protein is CASSQDGGTGELFF. CDR3 bases: TGTGCCAGCAGCCAAGATGGGGGGACCGGGGAGCTGTTTTTT.